Sequencing of this TCR beta chain was carried out in a study of T cells in Graves' hyperthyroidism and ophthalmopathy. Study details: Peripheral blood samples were taken at initial diagnosis, prior to any treatment.

This clonotype was counted a few times. Patients aged 18 to 65 had newly diagnosed hyperthyroidism that had lasted under 2 months. The diagnostic basis comprised clinical symptoms, serum thyroxine and TRAb, thyroid ultrasound and orbital computed tomography. A sample of blood taken at first hyperthyroidism diagnosis preceded any ophthalmopathy symptoms. Amplification targeted TCR beta CDR3 regions from RNA transcripts. First-round RT-PCR with HTBI primers amplified the TCR CDR3 region. TCRdb fed the multiplex PCR reads into MiXCR, producing one record per CDR3 protein. The sample consists of about 360,000 distinct CDR3 sequences, around a sixth of them appearing once. Material for sequencing was blood. The receptor comes from a woman between 18 and 30 years old with Graves' hyperthyroidism that later progressed to Graves' ophthalmopathy.

The DNA for the CDR3 is TGCGCCAGCAGCCACCCCATCCCCGGCAATGAGCAGTTCTTC. Translation: CASSHPIPGNEQFF. The chain is built from TRBV4-3 and TRBJ2-1; D ambiguous. The CDR3 is 14 residues long. V was cut by 3 bases and J by 6 bases, with 12 bases left in between. Germline CDR1 LGHNA, CDR2 YSLEER.